These T cell receptor beta chains were read from a single sample in a study of OX40 agonist ivuxolimab in advanced cancers. Profiled with immunoSEQ multiplex PCR; TCRdb holds only in-frame clones, not every one. The sample records some 7,000 clones, around 75% being singletons. The sample here was CD4+ or CD8+ T cells sorted from blood, taken in a trial of the OX40 agonist ivuxolimab. All receptors come from an adult with an advanced solid tumor such as melanoma, head and neck, liver or kidney cancer. The CDR3 runs from the conserved cysteine through the conserved F or W. Fields, in order: V gene, J gene, D gene, clone size, CDR3 protein, CDR3 DNA. A D gene is named only where the DNA matches it firmly. Clone size, where shown, is once, few, many, or a class for clones that have expanded.

v_call: TRBV19; j_call: TRBJ1-2; d_call: .; clone_size: .; cdr3_aa: CASSIVLGGENGYTF; cdr3_nt: TGTGCCAGTAGTATTGTTTTGGGGGGGGAGAATGGCTACACCTTC
v_call: TRBV7-2; j_call: TRBJ2-1; d_call: .; clone_size: once; cdr3_aa: CASTVGQTNYNEQFF; cdr3_nt: TGTGCCAGCACCGTCGGACAGACCAACTACAATGAGCAGTTCTTC
v_call: TRBV13; j_call: TRBJ2-5; d_call: TRBD2; clone_size: .; cdr3_aa: CASSSGLAGGIQETQYF; cdr3_nt: TGTGCCAGCAGCTCTGGACTAGCGGGGGGCATCCAAGAGACCCAGTACTTC
v_call: TRBV30; j_call: TRBJ2-7; d_call: .; clone_size: .; cdr3_aa: CAWSASRIYEQYF; cdr3_nt: TGTGCCTGGAGTGCGTCCCGGATCTACGAGCAGTACTTC
v_call: TRBV30; j_call: TRBJ1-2; d_call: .; clone_size: .; cdr3_aa: CAWSAGVGYGYTF; cdr3_nt: TGTGCCTGGAGTGCCGGGGTGGGCTATGGCTACACCTTC
v_call: TRBV5-6; j_call: TRBJ1-2; d_call: TRBD1; clone_size: .; cdr3_aa: CASSYPGQESPFNGYTF; cdr3_nt: TGTGCCAGCAGTTACCCGGGACAGGAGAGCCCCTTCAATGGCTACACCTTC
v_call: TRBV7-2; j_call: TRBJ2-3; d_call: .; clone_size: .; cdr3_aa: CASSLPGAGDTQYF; cdr3_nt: TGTGCCAGCAGCTTACCCGGGGCTGGAGATACGCAGTATTTT
v_call: TRBV5-1; j_call: TRBJ2-1; d_call: TRBD1; clone_size: .; cdr3_aa: CASSLRQGAFEQFF; cdr3_nt: TGCGCCAGCAGCTTACGACAGGGGGCGTTTGAGCAGTTCTTC
v_call: TRBV9; j_call: TRBJ2-1; d_call: .; clone_size: once; cdr3_aa: CASSVARGFSYNEQFF; cdr3_nt: TGTGCCAGCAGCGTAGCGAGGGGTTTCTCCTACAATGAGCAGTTCTTC
v_call: TRBV29-1; j_call: TRBJ1-4; d_call: .; clone_size: .; cdr3_aa: CSVAKGRSNEKLFF; cdr3_nt: TGCAGCGTTGCGAAAGGGCGCTCTAATGAAAAACTGTTTTTT
v_call: TRBV5-6; j_call: TRBJ2-3; d_call: .; clone_size: once; cdr3_aa: CASSLTLKLDSLTDTQYF; cdr3_nt: TGTGCCAGCAGCTTGACACTTAAACTGGACAGCCTCACAGATACGCAGTATTTT
v_call: TRBV4-1; j_call: TRBJ2-7; d_call: TRBD2; clone_size: .; cdr3_aa: CASSHGRGGASSYEQYF; cdr3_nt: TGCGCCAGCAGCCACGGGAGGGGCGGGGCCAGCTCCTACGAGCAGTACTTC
v_call: TRBV30; j_call: TRBJ1-2; d_call: TRBD1; clone_size: .; cdr3_aa: CAWRTDRAPNYGYTF; cdr3_nt: TGTGCCTGGAGAACTGACAGGGCCCCTAACTATGGCTACACCTTC
v_call: TRBV4-2; j_call: TRBJ2-5; d_call: .; clone_size: .; cdr3_aa: CASSPAVLGETQYF; cdr3_nt: TGTGCCAGCAGCCCAGCTGTACTAGGAGAGACCCAGTACTTC
v_call: TRBV9; j_call: TRBJ1-5; d_call: .; clone_size: .; cdr3_aa: CASSVAHNQPQHF; cdr3_nt: TGTGCCAGCAGCGTAGCCCATAATCAGCCCCAGCATTTT
v_call: TRBV5-6; j_call: TRBJ1-2; d_call: .; clone_size: .; cdr3_aa: CASRFYPTEGYTF; cdr3_nt: TGTGCCAGCAGGTTCTATCCAACCGAAGGCTACACCTTC
v_call: TRBV9; j_call: TRBJ2-4; d_call: .; clone_size: .; cdr3_aa: CASSVEGDGKNIQYF; cdr3_nt: TGTGCCAGCAGCGTAGAGGGTGATGGCAAAAACATTCAGTACTTC
v_call: TRBV5-1; j_call: TRBJ1-6; d_call: TRBD1; clone_size: .; cdr3_aa: CASSLQGYNSPLHF; cdr3_nt: TGCGCCAGCAGCTTACAGGGGTATAATTCACCCCTCCACTTT
v_call: TRBV27; j_call: TRBJ2-1; d_call: TRBD1; clone_size: .; cdr3_aa: CASSMDRVNYNEQFF; cdr3_nt: TGTGCCAGCAGCATGGACAGGGTGAACTACAATGAGCAGTTCTTC
v_call: TRBV9; j_call: TRBJ2-5; d_call: TRBD1; clone_size: .; cdr3_aa: CASSVGGTAFETQYF; cdr3_nt: TGTGCCAGCAGCGTAGGGGGGACAGCTTTTGAGACCCAGTACTTC
v_call: TRBV23-1; j_call: TRBJ1-4; d_call: TRBD1; clone_size: many; cdr3_aa: CASSQRDSRRTNEKLFF; cdr3_nt: TGCGCCAGCAGTCAAAGGGACAGCCGTCGAACTAATGAAAAACTGTTTTTT
v_call: TRBV7-6; j_call: TRBJ2-3; d_call: .; clone_size: .; cdr3_aa: CASSLSELTDTQYF; cdr3_nt: TGTGCCAGCAGCCTTAGCGAGTTGACAGATACGCAGTATTTT
v_call: TRBV30; j_call: TRBJ1-1; d_call: .; clone_size: .; cdr3_aa: CAWTWGGRTEAFF; cdr3_nt: TGTGCCTGGACCTGGGGCGGTCGGACTGAAGCTTTCTTT
v_call: TRBV4-2; j_call: TRBJ1-1; d_call: .; clone_size: .; cdr3_aa: CASSLEGPTDTEAFF; cdr3_nt: TGTGCCAGCAGCCTCGAAGGTCCTACAGACACTGAAGCTTTCTTT
v_call: TRBV29-1; j_call: TRBJ1-2; d_call: .; clone_size: .; cdr3_aa: CSVEDGGTVRINGYTF; cdr3_nt: TGCAGCGTTGAAGATGGGGGGACGGTTAGAATCAATGGCTACACCTTC
v_call: TRBV5-1; j_call: TRBJ2-7; d_call: .; clone_size: .; cdr3_aa: CASSWNHKYYEQYF; cdr3_nt: TGTGCCAGCAGCTGGAATCACAAATACTACGAGCAGTACTTC
v_call: TRBV7-6; j_call: TRBJ2-1; d_call: TRBD2; clone_size: .; cdr3_aa: CASSETRGVYNEQFF; cdr3_nt: TGTGCCAGCAGCGAAACACGGGGGGTCTACAATGAGCAGTTCTTC
v_call: TRBV27; j_call: TRBJ2-5; d_call: TRBD2; clone_size: .; cdr3_aa: CASSEAGVRETQYF; cdr3_nt: TGTGCCAGCAGTGAAGCGGGGGTCAGGGAGACCCAGTACTTC
v_call: TRBV9; j_call: TRBJ1-4; d_call: .; clone_size: .; cdr3_aa: CASSVAGTTNEKLFF; cdr3_nt: TGTGCCAGCAGCGTAGCCGGGACCACTAATGAAAAACTGTTTTTT
v_call: TRBV6-1; j_call: TRBJ1-2; d_call: TRBD1; clone_size: .; cdr3_aa: CASSTPDRGDYGYTF; cdr3_nt: TGTGCCAGCAGTACCCCCGACAGGGGGGACTATGGCTACACCTTC
v_call: TRBV15; j_call: TRBJ2-3; d_call: .; clone_size: once; cdr3_aa: CATSRGGGGTDTQYF; cdr3_nt: TGTGCCACCAGCCGTGGAGGCGGTGGCACAGATACGCAGTATTTT
v_call: TRBV6-1; j_call: TRBJ2-7; d_call: TRBD1; clone_size: .; cdr3_aa: CASRTGQVTGEQYF; cdr3_nt: TGTGCCAGCAGAACTGGACAGGTAACGGGCGAGCAGTACTTC